The clone carrying this TCR beta chain was counted between two and nine times. Its specificity is not known. This record belongs to a study of CD8 T cells in ankylosing spondylitis. General study results and limits: Blood from ankylosing spondylitis patients appeared to carry a characteristic eight-variant TCR beta motif. Significant enrichment of disease-linked clones was reported in matched ankylosing spondylitis synovial fluid. Within peripheral blood, clones linked to disease were CD8+ and relatively rare.

Germline V gene data show CDR1 as SGHRS and CDR2 as YFSETQ. The V end lost 0 bases, the J end lost 5 bases, and 14 bases lay between the germline ends. This CDR3 region has 16 residues. The TCR beta libraries were generated through quantitative 5'-RACE incorporating molecular barcodes. TCRdb independently ran MiXCR on the 5' RACE reads; one entry per CDR3 protein. There are about 450,000 distinct CDR3 sequences in the sample; 25% to 30% occur only once, and about 0.89% lies in the top ten. Specimen: blood, either unsorted or a sorted T cell fraction (not recorded which). The genes are TRBV5-1 and TRBJ2-2; D remains ambiguous. This receptor was obtained from a male donor with ankylosing spondylitis. DNA for the CDR3: TGCGCCAGCAGCTTGGTCTCAAGTGGGGATACCGGGGAGCTGTTTTTT. It yields the protein CASSLVSSGDTGELFF.